This TCR beta chain was sequenced in a study of Ad26.COV2.S vaccination and SARS-CoV-2 variants (dated by TCRdb to the early 2020s). General notes on the study: Donors in the vaccine arm were drawn from COV1001, a phase I-IIa trial of Ad26.COV2.S in healthy adults that was multicentre, randomized, double-blind and placebo-controlled. Ad26.COV2.S was given intramuscularly at 5x10^10 or 1x10^11 viral particles, as a single shot or as two shots 56 days apart. Sequencing of the TCRbeta repertoire served to evaluate the specificity and breadth of SARS-CoV-2-reactive T cell receptors following Ad26.COV2.S vaccination. A total of around 32 samples were included in the TCR-sequenced set, comprising about 20 Ad26.COV2.S vaccine recipients, 5 placebo recipients and 8 SARS-CoV-2 convalescent individuals. Trial participants were randomized into five groups of five: low-dose or high-dose Ad26.COV2.S given once or twice, or placebo on both occasions. Throughout the experiments and outcome assessment, investigators stayed blinded to trial group allocation.

The treatment or condition label here, explained by the study, means: approximately 18 received Ad26.COV2.S at low or high dose, single or two shots; several received placebo; per-sample allocation not given. Repertoires of vaccine and placebo recipients were sequenced from samples collected on day 63 after the first injection. In Cohort 1b, 25 to 30 adults aged 18-55 years were enrolled at a single site in Boston, USA, between 29 July and 7 August 2020. Ad26.COV2.S consisted of a replication-incompetent adenovirus type 26 vector by which a prefusion-stabilized SARS-CoV-2 spike protein from the original Wuhan strain was expressed. This clone has only one observation. The target of this receptor is not known. Within one base of it there is no much larger clone, and no base qualities were kept. Overall study results and their limits: Higher spike-specific TCR breadth was observed in Ad26.COV2.S recipients than in placebo recipients (P = 0.0014). The study was not powered for comparison of responses between vaccine doses or regimens. It was noted by the authors that total T cell responses may have been underestimated by the TCR breadth and depth analyses. Comparable non-spike TCR breadth was observed between vaccine and placebo recipients, consistent with only spike being contained in the vaccine. Substantial breadth of spike-specific CD8+ and CD4+ T cell responses was reported after vaccination.

Via the germline V gene, CDR1 is SGHVS and CDR2 FQNEAQ. The cysteine opens and the phenylalanine closes a CDR3 of 16 amino acids. Of the read, only the CDR3 DNA is kept; its 48 bases are in frame from base 1. V is clipped by 5 bases and J by 1 base, and the sequence between their germline boundaries is 18 bases long. The immunoSEQ Assay was used to sequence TCRbeta CDR3 regions. After extraction, genomic DNA underwent amplification by bias-controlled multiplex PCR, followed by high-throughput sequencing. The source study handled its data this way. To quantify the absolute abundance of every unique TCRbeta CDR3 region, sequences were collapsed and filtered. T cell fraction was estimated by normalizing TCRbeta template counts to usable DNA, with usable DNA measured through amplification of reference genes found in all nucleated cells. Repertoire TCRs were annotated as SARS-CoV-2-specific by exact matching of V gene, CDR3 amino acid sequence and J gene to a known reactive TCR set. MIRA supplied the reference SARS-CoV-2 TCR set, which was filtered for enrichment in COVID-19-positive ImmuneCODE repertoires so that public or cross-reactive TCRs were removed. Using the MIRA antigens, annotated TCRs were further analysed by specific ORF or by position within an ORF. Breadth was defined as the number of annotated unique rearrangements divided by the total number of unique productive rearrangements, and depth was defined as the summed frequency of the annotated unique rearrangements. Group comparisons of TCR breadth used two-sided Wilcoxon rank-sum tests. TCRdb provides this immuneACCESS table in a form limited to in-frame rearrangements. Some clones are lacking; in checked studies, under half of them reflect an unresolved V gene, and why the rest are absent is not known. The V and J calls and the clone size are those of that table, but D and trimming were determined from the DNA. This sample holds a few hundred thousand clones; over 75% were observed only once. Jointly, the top ten make up roughly 3.6% of the sample.

The V and J segments used are TRBV7-8 and TRBJ2-7; TRBD1 is perhaps the D gene, given 6 matching bases. This clonotype was obtained from a person between 18 and 65 years old who received the Ad26.COV2.S COVID-19 vaccine or a placebo. The input for sequencing was peripheral blood, taken in a trial of Ad26.COV2.S vaccine versus placebo. The CDR3 here reads CASSKIGDTYSYEQYF. The nucleotide sequence is TGTGCCAGCAGCAAAATAGGGGACACTTATTCCTACGAGCAGTACTTC. The CDR3, completed at both ends by the reference TRBV7-8 and TRBJ2-7 genes, gives the full variable domain GAGVSQSPRYKVAKRGQDVALRCDPISGHVSLFWYQQALGQGPEFLTYFQNEAQLDKSGLPSDRFFAERPEGSVSTLKIQRTQQEDSAVYLCASSKIGDTYSYEQYFGPGTRLTVT.